This is a list of T cell receptor beta chains from one sample in a study of cytomegalovirus exposure and HLA in healthy donors. Profiled with immunoSEQ multiplex PCR; TCRdb holds only in-frame clones, not every one. Seen here are approximately 100,000 clones, over 65% observed once, and the top ten hold 2% to 3%. What was sequenced was PBMCs. Every receptor here comes from a female donor in good health and CMV-seronegative. The CDR3 runs from the conserved cysteine through the conserved F or W. The order of the fields is V gene, clone size, D gene, J gene, CDR3 protein, CDR3 DNA. D genes are given only for firm matches. Size values are once, few and many counts, or a class for expanded clones, and some rows have none.

TRBV2,NA,NA,TRBJ1-2,CASSATPDFYGYTF,TGTGCCAGCAGTGCGACACCAGATTTCTATGGCTACACCTTC
TRBV5-5,few,TRBD1,TRBJ1-2,CASSLDRGGYTF,TGTGCCAGCAGCTTAGACAGGGGTGGCTACACCTTC
TRBV9,NA,TRBD2,TRBJ2-3,CASSASGMNTDTQYF,TGTGCCAGCAGCGCTAGCGGGATGAACACAGATACGCAGTATTTT
TRBV4-2,NA,NA,TRBJ2-5,CASSQRIAGRLETQYF,TGTGCCAGCAGCCAAAGAATCGCGGGGAGGTTAGAGACCCAGTACTTC
TRBV7-2,many,NA,TRBJ1-1,CASSQRGGRHTEAFF,TGTGCCAGCAGCCAACGGGGGGGGCGGCACACTGAAGCTTTCTTT
TRBV5-4,NA,NA,TRBJ1-2,CASSQAGQPYGYTF,TGTGCCAGCAGCCAGGCAGGACAGCCCTATGGCTACACCTTC
TRBV5-4,NA,NA,TRBJ1-1,CASSFNTNTEAFF,TGTGCCAGCAGCTTTAACACGAACACTGAAGCTTTCTTT
TRBV5-4,NA,TRBD1,TRBJ1-6,CASSTGQGARPNSPLHF,TGTGCCAGCAGCACCGGACAGGGGGCCAGACCGAATTCACCCCTCCACTTT
TRBV7-8,NA,NA,TRBJ2-3,CASSSQGKADTQYF,TGTGCCAGCAGCTCCCAGGGGAAAGCAGATACGCAGTATTTT
TRBV18,NA,TRBD1,TRBJ1-5,CASSPGTGIKSQPQHF,TGTGCCAGCTCACCGGGGACAGGGATTAAGAGTCAGCCCCAGCATTTT
TRBV30,NA,NA,TRBJ2-2,CAATESNTGELFF,TGTGCTGCGACAGAGTCGAACACCGGGGAGCTGTTTTTT
TRBV5-1,NA,TRBD2,TRBJ2-1,CASSTRTSGLNEQFF,TGCGCCAGCAGCACCCGGACTAGCGGGCTTAATGAGCAGTTCTTC
TRBV18,NA,NA,TRBJ1-3,CASSPGAAGNTIYF,TGTGCCAGCTCACCAGGGGCGGCTGGAAACACCATATATTTT
TRBV12-5,NA,NA,TRBJ2-1,CASGLEGDSYNEQFF,TGTGCTAGTGGTTTGGAGGGGGACTCCTACAATGAGCAGTTCTTC
TRBV27,NA,NA,TRBJ1-5,CASSSSKGLQPQHF,TGTGCCAGCAGTTCCTCCAAGGGGTTACAGCCCCAGCATTTT
TRBV7-6,NA,TRBD2,TRBJ2-3,CASSSLAGSTDTQYF,TGTGCCAGCAGCTCCTTAGCGGGGAGCACAGATACGCAGTATTTT
TRBV7-6,NA,TRBD2,TRBJ2-1,CASTPGTSGYEQFF,TGTGCCAGCACGCCTGGGACTAGCGGGTATGAGCAGTTCTTC
TRBV7-8,NA,NA,TRBJ1-2,CASSLLRTTNYGYTF,TGTGCCAGCAGCTTACTCCGGACAACGAACTATGGCTACACCTTC